The 31 T cell receptor beta chains below were found in one sample sequenced in a study of shared clonotypes between healthy human individuals (dated by TCRdb to 2018 to 2021). Preparation of the library involved the immunoSEQ multiplex PCR assay. TCRdb mirrors the immuneACCESS table, restricted to in-frame sequences. Some clones are absent from its copies; in checked studies, under half trace to an unresolved V gene, and the reason for the others is unknown. The sample table contains hundreds of thousands of clones; only one count was recorded for about 92% of them. 24% of the sample comes from the top ten. For the CD8 naive samples, CD45RO-negative cells were positively selected for CCR7, yielding a CD45RA+CCR7+ population from which TemRA cells were excluded. Sequencing input: naive CD8+ T cells sorted from blood. In light of the paper, this sample's cell subset or site label describes: CD45RA+CCR7+. All receptors derive from a man aged 30-40 years in good health.

The gene calls are TRBV19 and TRBJ2-1; perhaps TRBD1 as D (5 bases). The CDR3 consists of 14 residues. CDR1 LNHDA and CDR2 SQIVND come from the germline V gene (reference sequence). V lost 3 bases to trimming and J lost 3 bases, with 9 bases between them. DNA of the CDR3: TGTGCCAGTAGTATGACAGCAAACTACAATGAGCAGTTCTTC. This sequence encodes CASSMTANYNEQFF. The variable domain in full, completed from reference TRBV19 and TRBJ2-1, reads DGGITQSPKYLFRKEGQNVTLSCEQNLNHDAMYWYRQDPGQGLRLIYYSQIVNDFQKGDIAEGYSVSREKKESFPLTVTSAQKNPTAFYLCASSMTANYNEQFFGPGTRLTVL.

In its sample, this clone was seen once. The chain has TRBV18 and TRBJ2-7; D not resolved. This CDR3 contains 11 residues. V gave up 5 bases and J gave up 5 bases, with 7 bases separating them. Germline CDR1 KGHSH, CDR2 LQKENI. The CDR3 DNA reads TGTGCCAGCTCATCCCTAGACGAGCAGTACTTC. Its protein is CASSSLDEQYF.

In its sample, this clone was seen a few times. The V gene is TRBV2, the J gene TRBJ2-7; D remains ambiguous. This CDR3 has 14 amino acids. Trimming shortened V by 6 bases and J by 0 bases, and 12 bases separated the two germline ends. Germline V gene sequence: CDR1 SNHLY, CDR2 FYNNEI. The CDR3 nucleotides read TGTGCCAGCAGCTATTCCACAGACTCCTACGAGCAGTACTTC. Translation: CASSYSTDSYEQYF.

The chain has TRBV5-1 and TRBJ1-5, with a weak D call TRBD1 (6 bases). Trimming took 1 base from V and 6 from J, leaving 14 bases between them. The V gene's germline CDR1 is SGHRS and CDR2 YFSETQ. The CDR3 is 15 amino acids. The CDR3 loop reads CASSLSGAFGQPQHF. CDR3 bases: TGCGCCAGCAGCTTGTCAGGGGCGTTCGGTCAGCCCCAGCATTTT.

CDR3 sequence reads: CASSLLMNTEAFF. The CDR3 DNA reads TGCGCCAGCAGCTTGCTCATGAACACTGAAGCTTTCTTT. V is TRBV5-1 and J is TRBJ1-1; D call uncertain. With 1 base removed from V and 0 bases from J, the gap between germline ends came to 4 bases. Germline V CDR1 and CDR2: SGHRS, YFSETQ. This CDR3 has 13 residues.

The V gene is TRBV7-2, the J gene TRBJ1-5; maybe TRBD1 (5 bases). V gave up 2 bases and J gave up 6 bases, with 11 bases separating them. The CDR3 runs to 14 residues. Germline loops: CDR1 SGHTA, CDR2 FQGNSA. For the CDR3, the DNA is TGTGCCAGCAGCTTAAAGCAGGGACGTCAGCCCCAGCATTTT. Protein product: CASSLKQGRQPQHF.

The sample holds one count of this clone. This chain uses TRBV19 with TRBJ1-2, with D hard to call. Germline lookup yields CDR1 LNHDA and CDR2 SQIVND (reference sequence). This CDR3 region has 12 residues. V shed 7 bases and J shed 4 bases, with 10 bases lying between them. Written as DNA, the CDR3 is TGTGCCAGTAAGTCGTCGATCTATGGCTACACCTTC. Translating gives CASKSSIYGYTF.

The chain uses TRBV19 and TRBJ2-7; 7 bases match TRBD2. CDR3 length equals 11 residues. Germline trimming cut 10 bases from V and 7 bases from J; bases unmatched to any gene: 7. Germline CDR1 LNHDA, CDR2 SQIVND (reference sequence). The DNA of the CDR3 is TGTGCCACCGCTAGCGGCTGGGAGCAGTACTTC. It encodes CATASGWEQYF.

The gene calls are TRBV10-3 and TRBJ2-1; D not certain. CDR3 size: 17 residues. The V gene's germline CDR1 is ENHRY and CDR2 SYGVKD. V gave up 0 bases and J gave up 0 bases, with 12 bases separating them. The CDR3: CAISESPSRSSYNEQFF. CDR3 nucleotides: TGTGCCATCAGTGAGTCTCCCAGCCGGAGCTCCTACAATGAGCAGTTCTTC.

The J gene is TRBJ2-3, the V gene TRBV27, with 10 bases aligning to TRBD2. With 1 base clipped from V and 1 base from J, the junction kept 8 bases outside the gene matches. Germline V CDR1 and CDR2: MNHEY, SMNVEV (reference sequence). This CDR3 is built from 18 residues. This CDR3 is CASSLLLAGRGGTDTQYF. In nucleotides, the CDR3 is TGTGCCAGCAGTTTATTACTAGCGGGAAGGGGGGGCACAGATACGCAGTATTTT.

The rearrangement uses TRBV20-1 and TRBJ2-1; no reliable D call. V lost 3 bases and J lost 7, with 7 bases in between. Germline V CDR1 and CDR2: DFQATT, SNEGSKA (reference sequence). This CDR3 region has 11 residues. The CDR3 sequence: CSASIINEQFF. Written as DNA, the CDR3 is TGCAGTGCTAGTATTATAAATGAGCAGTTCTTC.

A note on this clone: One end of the junction is discordant with germline, which a read error may explain. The V and J genes are TRBV2 and TRBJ1-4; no definite D call. The germline gives CDR1 SNHLY, CDR2 FYNNEI. CDR3 length equals 13 residues. DNA for the CDR3: TGTGCCAGCTTCGGTTCAACCAATGAAAAACTGTTTTTT. Translating it yields CASFGSTNEKLFF. The whole variable domain, remainder taken from reference TRBV2 and TRBJ1-4, is EPEVTQTPSHQVTQMGQEVILRCVPISNHLYFYWYRQILGQKVEFLVSFYNNEISEKSEIFDDQFSVERPDGSNFTLKIRSTKLEDSAMYFCASFGSTNEKLFFGSGTQLSVL.

To note about this clone: A junction boundary mismatches the germline segment, possibly from a read error. The V call is TRBV7-7, the J call TRBJ2-7; D might be TRBD1 (6 bases). Germline values: CDR1 SSHAT, CDR2 FNYEAQ (reference sequence). The CDR3 contains 13 residues. The chain's CDR3 is CASSFSTGTEQYF. CDR3 in DNA: TGTGCTAGCAGCTTTTCCACAGGGACCGAGCAGTACTTC.

The chain employs TRBV5-1 and TRBJ2-3; 8 bases agree with TRBD1. J gave up 4 bases and V 4 bases, and 11 bases lay outside the gene matches. This CDR3 has 16 residues. Germline loops: CDR1 SGHRS, CDR2 YFSETQ. CDR3 bases: TGCGCCAGCAGCAAAATTCCGGGACAGGTCCCAGATACGCAGTATTTT. Its translation: CASSKIPGQVPDTQYF.

The chain uses TRBV4-1 and TRBJ2-3; D assignment may be TRBD1 or TRBD2 (5 bases each). The CDR3 has 15 residues. V was shortened by 4 bases and J by 2 bases, with 13 bases between the two germline ends. CDR1 and CDR2 (germline): MGHRA, YSYEKL. The CDR3 region has the DNA TGCGCCAGCAGCCCCCGGGACGGAGACACAGATACGCAGTATTTT. Encoded protein: CASSPRDGDTDTQYF.

The genes are TRBV9 and TRBJ2-3, with a possible D match to TRBD2 (6 bases). Germline CDR1 reads SGDLS; CDR2 reads YYNGEE. The CDR3 extends over 14 amino acids. With 2 bases removed from V and 4 bases from J, the gap between germline ends came to 11 bases. The CDR3 DNA reads as TGTGCCAGCAGCGTCCTCCGGGACTCAGATACGCAGTATTTT. This gives the protein CASSVLRDSDTQYF.

This rearrangement joins TRBV11-2 to TRBJ2-1; 12 positions match TRBD2. The germline CDR1 and CDR2 sequences are SGHAT and FQNNGV. The CDR3 sequence is 15 residues long. The V and J ends lost 0 bases and 6 bases, in that order; junction bases with no gene match: 0. In DNA form, the CDR3 reads TGTGCCAGCAGCTTAGAACTAGCGGGAGGCAATGAGCAGTTCTTC. As protein: CASSLELAGGNEQFF.

The chain has TRBV13 and TRBJ1-1; D is uncertain. The V end lost 2 bases, the J end lost 1 base, and 5 bases lay between the germline ends. Germline values: CDR1 PRHDT, CDR2 FYEKMQ (reference sequence). CDR3 length equals 13 residues. CDR3 loop: CASSLTENTEAFF. DNA for the CDR3: TGTGCCAGCAGCTTAACAGAGAACACTGAAGCTTTCTTT.

The chain combines TRBV27 with TRBJ1-1; maybe TRBD1 (6 bases). V dropped 5 bases and J dropped 1 base, with 11 bases sitting between them. Germline CDR1 reads MNHEY; CDR2 reads SMNVEV (reference sequence). There are 14 residues in the CDR3. As DNA, the CDR3 is TGTGCCAGCAGTCCCCTAGGGGGGAACACTGAAGCTTTCTTT. This sequence encodes CASSPLGGNTEAFF.

The rearrangement links TRBV6-6 to TRBJ2-2, with a weak D call TRBD1 (6 bases). The V gene lost 2 bases and the J gene lost 2 bases, with 12 bases spanning the gap. This CDR3 contains 16 residues. Germline CDR1 reads MNHNY; CDR2 reads SVGAGI (reference sequence). The CDR3 DNA sequence: TGTGCCAGCAGTTACCTCGACAGGAAAAACACCGGGGAGCTGTTTTTT. Its protein is CASSYLDRKNTGELFF.

The sample holds one count of this clone. The V and J genes are TRBV6-4 and TRBJ2-2, with a tentative D call TRBD1 (5 bases). The CDR3 sequence is 15 residues long. CDR1 MRHNA and CDR2 SNTAGT come from the germline V gene. V lost 3 bases and J 5 bases, leaving 13 bases between the germline ends. The CDR3 region is CASSDSPGYTGELFF. The CDR3 region has the DNA TGTGCCAGCAGTGATTCCCCAGGGTATACCGGGGAGCTGTTTTTT.

This clone was counted a single time. The rearrangement links TRBV10-2 to TRBJ2-2, with a weak D call TRBD2 (5 bases). With 4 bases removed from V and 4 bases from J, the gap between germline ends came to 10 bases. The CDR3 runs to 14 residues. CDR1 and CDR2 (germline): WSHSY, SAAADI. CDR3: CASSVSSGTGELFF. The CDR3 coding sequence is TGCGCCAGCAGTGTTTCCAGCGGCACCGGGGAGCTGTTTTTT.

The V and J genes are TRBV27 and TRBJ2-1, with 7 bases identical to TRBD2. Germline V gene sequence: CDR1 MNHEY, CDR2 SMNVEV (reference sequence). The junction had 10 bases not matched to a gene; V was cut back by 0 bases and J by 11 bases. The CDR3 is 15 residues long. CDR3 protein: CASSLSSRERSQQFF. The CDR3 DNA follows: TGTGCCAGCAGTTTATCTTCGCGGGAGCGTTCTCAGCAGTTCTTC.

The chain is built from TRBV6-5 and TRBJ2-5; D may be TRBD2 (5 bases). The ends were cut back, 6 bases at V and 2 bases at J, with 16 bases in the middle. The CDR3 spans 15 residues. Germline values: CDR1 MNHEY, CDR2 SVGAGI. The CDR3 spells CASSPTSFGQETQYF. Written as DNA, the CDR3 is TGTGCCAGCAGCCCCACTAGTTTCGGGCAAGAGACCCAGTACTTC.

This clone appeared a single time. This chain joins TRBV7-9 and TRBJ1-1; D not resolved. Trimming stripped 4 bases from V and 0 bases from J, with 12 bases between. Germline V gene data show CDR1 as SEHNR and CDR2 as FQNEAQ (reference sequence). CDR3 length: 15 amino acids. CDR3 nucleotides: TGTGCCAGCAGCTCGGCAGCCCACATGAACACTGAAGCTTTCTTT. The encoded protein is CASSSAAHMNTEAFF.

As concerns this clone: The sample has other DNA sequences that encode this CDR3 too. The V gene is TRBV28, the J gene TRBJ2-3; the match to TRBD2 covers 9 bases. The ends lost 5 bases at V and 0 bases at J; junction bases unmatched: 6. There are 16 residues in the CDR3. Germline loops: CDR1 MDHEN, CDR2 SYDVKM. The DNA for the CDR3 is TGTGCCAGCAGTCTCCTGACTAGCGGCAGCACAGATACGCAGTATTTT. This translates into CASSLLTSGSTDTQYF.

This chain connects TRBV15 to TRBJ2-7; D may correspond to TRBD1 or TRBD2 (6 bases each). CDR3 length equals 16 residues. The V and J ends lost 5 bases and 2 bases respectively, with 19 bases between them. Germline V CDR1 and CDR2: LNHNV, YYDKDF (reference sequence). The CDR3 is CATSSSTGGRTYEQYF. The DNA for the CDR3 is TGTGCCACCAGCTCCTCGACCGGGGGCCGAACCTACGAGCAGTACTTC.

Notes on this clone: Other DNA sequences in this specimen translate into the identical CDR3. The chain links TRBV19 to TRBJ1-5; no reliable D call. This CDR3 has 15 amino acids. Germline CDR1 LNHDA, CDR2 SQIVND (reference sequence). V lost 3 bases to trimming and J lost 2 bases, with 11 bases between them. The CDR3 region is CASSIEGLGNQPQHF. CDR3 DNA sequence: TGTGCCAGTAGTATTGAAGGGCTTGGCAATCAGCCCCAGCATTTT.

The gene calls are TRBV15 and TRBJ2-5; 10 bases line up with TRBD2. V trimming: 5 bases; J trimming: 0 bases; junction bases outside the gene matches: 6. This CDR3 has 16 amino acids. Germline CDR1 is LNHNV and CDR2 is YYDKDF (reference sequence). CDR3 coding DNA: TGTGCCACCAGCGGTGGACTAGCGGACGACCAAGAGACCCAGTACTTC. Residues: CATSGGLADDQETQYF.

A single count supports this clone. The rearrangement uses TRBV5-1 and TRBJ2-1; 10 nucleotides agree with TRBD2. CDR3 length: 17 amino acids. Looked up from germline, CDR1 is SGHRS and CDR2 is YFSETQ. The junction had 10 bases not matched to a gene; V was cut back by 0 bases and J by 7 bases. CDR3 amino acids: CASSLETSGKKDNEQFF. CDR3 sequence (DNA): TGCGCCAGCAGCTTGGAAACTAGCGGGAAAAAGGATAATGAGCAGTTCTTC.

The chain has TRBV28 and TRBJ2-7; D may be TRBD2 (5 bases). With 3 bases removed from V and 0 bases from J, the gap between germline ends came to 15 bases. CDR3 size: 16 residues. The germline gives CDR1 MDHEN, CDR2 SYDVKM. In nucleotides, the CDR3 is TGTGCCAGCAGTTTTCTTCCGGGGTCCCGCTCCTACGAGCAGTACTTC. This encodes CASSFLPGSRSYEQYF.